Listed here are 3 T cell receptor beta chains from one sample, sequenced in a study of identical twins. TCRdb fed the 5' RACE reads into MiXCR, producing one record per CDR3 protein. The repertoire holds 200,000 to 250,000 distinct CDR3 sequences, with approximately 5.9% as singletons. The sample also formed part of further work on T cells expressing NK-cell markers.

Sequencing used CD8+ T cells sorted from blood. Receptors were obtained from a young woman in good health.

Many counts were recorded for this clonotype. The genes are TRBV27 and TRBJ2-7, with 7 bases matching TRBD2. With V trimmed by 4 bases and J by 3 bases, 3 bases remained unmatched. Germline V gene data show CDR1 as MNHEY and CDR2 as SMNVEV (reference sequence). The CDR3 sequence is 13 residues long. CDR3 DNA sequence: TGTGCCAGCAGTTGGGCTAGCGGCTACGAGCAGTACTTC. It is translated as CASSWASGYEQYF.

This clonotype was seen at least ten times. The rearrangement joins TRBV10-3 to TRBJ1-2, with 8 nucleotides matching TRBD1. This CDR3 region has 13 residues. The V segment lost 11 bases and the J segment 4 bases; nucleotides outside the gene matches: 9. Germline-derived CDR1 and CDR2 are ENHRY and SYGVKD. The CDR3: CASWTGTGYGYTF. The CDR3 DNA is TGTGCCTCCTGGACAGGGACTGGCTATGGCTACACCTTC.

This clonotype came up many times. For the CDR3, the DNA is TGCAGCGTTGGAGGCGGGGAAGAGACCCAGTACTTC. Residues: CSVGGGEETQYF. The rearrangement joins TRBV29-1 to TRBJ2-5, with D possibly TRBD2 on 6 matching bases. V was pared by 4 bases and J by 3 bases, with 9 bases between. Germline lookup yields CDR1 SQVTM and CDR2 ANQGSEA. There are 12 residues in the CDR3. The variable domain in full, with the rest retrieved from reference TRBV29-1 and TRBJ2-5, is SAVISQKPSRDICQRGTSLTIQCQVDSQVTMMFWYRQQPGQSLTLIATANQGSEATYESGFVIDKFPISRPNLTFSTLTVSNMSPEDSSIYLCSVGGGEETQYFGPGTRLLVL.